Following are 14 T cell receptor beta chains from one sample sequenced in a study of T cell responses to AZD1222 COVID-19 vaccine. Only in-frame clones appear in the TCRdb table, and some are missing; sequencing was by immunoSEQ multiplex PCR. The table lists about 160,000 clones, 88% of them singletons. Specimen: peripheral blood, collected 28 days after the second AZD1222 dose. Source of these receptors: an adult who received the AZD1222 COVID-19 vaccine.

This sequence joins TRBV6-6 and TRBJ2-1, with a possible D match to TRBD2 (6 bases). This CDR3 has 15 amino acids. Germline V CDR1 and CDR2: MNHNY, SVGAGI (reference sequence). The V end was cut by 7 bases, the J end by 3 bases, with 16 bases between. The CDR3: CASTHGDFLYNEQFF. As DNA, the CDR3 is TGTGCCAGCACCCACGGGGACTTCCTCTACAATGAGCAGTTCTTC.

The rearrangement uses TRBV29-1 and TRBJ2-3, with 9 nucleotides matching TRBD2. Trimming took 4 bases from V and 1 from J; bases not matched to a gene: 3. CDR1 is SQVTM, CDR2 ANQGSEA, per germline. The CDR3 covers 14 residues. In nucleotides, the CDR3 is TGCAGCGTTGCCGCGGGGGGGCGCACAGATACGCAGTATTTT. Translating it yields CSVAAGGRTDTQYF.

V is TRBV7-6 and J is TRBJ2-7; D gene uncertain. Germline CDR1 reads SGHVS; CDR2 reads FNYEAQ. The CDR3 totals 17 residues. Deletions cut 3 bases from V and 2 bases from J, with 20 bases between. The CDR3 loop is CASSLPRWTENTYEQYF. CDR3 nucleotides: TGTGCCAGCAGCTTGCCCCGCTGGACGGAAAACACCTACGAGCAGTACTTC.

V and J are TRBV3-1 (or the pseudogene TRBV3-2) and TRBJ1-1; D might be TRBD1 (5 bases). Deletions cut 0 bases from V and 11 bases from J, with 10 bases between. The CDR3 has 12 residues. Germline V gene lookup returns CDR1 LGHDT and CDR2 YNNKEL (reference sequence). CDR3 in DNA: TGTGCCAGCAGCCAAGATCGAGGGGAGGCTTTCTTT. Protein product: CASSQDRGEAFF.

The rearrangement joins TRBV30 to TRBJ1-2; 12 nucleotides line up with TRBD1. The length of the CDR3 is 16 residues. Germline loops: CDR1 GTSNPN, CDR2 SVGIG (reference sequence). Trimming removed 1 base from V and 4 bases from J; junction bases left unmatched: 7. CDR3 sequence reads: CAWSGGTGGPFYGYTF. CDR3 nucleotide sequence: TGTGCCTGGAGTGGAGGGACAGGGGGCCCCTTCTATGGCTACACCTTC.

This chain links TRBV27 with TRBJ1-6; maybe TRBD1 (6 bases). Germline values: CDR1 MNHEY, CDR2 SMNVEV (reference sequence). V was trimmed by 2 bases and J by 10 bases, leaving 12 bases between them. This CDR3 is 14 amino acids long. CDR3 protein: CASSLGGARSPLHF. CDR3 sequence (DNA): TGTGCCAGCAGTTTAGGGGGCGCAAGGTCACCCCTCCACTTT.

The chain links TRBV19 to TRBJ1-1; 8 nucleotides line up with TRBD1. The germline gives CDR1 LNHDA, CDR2 SQIVND (reference sequence). Trimming took 6 bases from V and 5 from J; bases not matched to a gene: 11. This CDR3 region has 15 residues. The CDR3 protein is CASRGQGAGRTEAFF. The DNA of the CDR3 is TGTGCCAGTAGAGGGCAGGGGGCGGGAAGGACTGAAGCTTTCTTT.

The V gene is TRBV15, the J gene TRBJ2-7, with 7 positions matching TRBD1. The CDR3 spans 14 residues. After removal of 5 bases from V and 12 bases from J, the junction contained 16 bases not matched to a gene. CDR1 and CDR2 from the germline V gene are LNHNV and YYDKDF (reference sequence). As DNA, the CDR3 is TGTGCCACCAGCCCGGGACAGACCTTGCGGTCGCCGTACTTC. Protein: CATSPGQTLRSPYF.

The genes are TRBV11-2 and TRBJ1-2, with a weak D call TRBD1 (5 bases). CDR1 is SGHAT, CDR2 FQNNGV, per germline. The CDR3 runs 14 residues. The V end lost 5 bases, the J end lost 7 bases, and 17 bases lay between the germline ends. In nucleotides, the CDR3 is TGTGCCAGCAGCCAGGGACCTATCGCCCTTGGCTACACCTTC. This translates into CASSQGPIALGYTF.

The chain recombines TRBV11-3 with TRBJ2-2; D remains ambiguous. Germline loops: CDR1 SGHNT, CDR2 YENEEA. Trimming removed 5 bases at V and 5 bases at J, with 9 bases between. The CDR3 extends over 13 amino acids. The CDR3 sequence: CASSPVITGELFF. Here the CDR3 DNA reads TGTGCCAGCAGCCCCGTCATAACCGGGGAGCTGTTTTTT. The full variable domain, its missing parts supplied by reference TRBV11-3 and TRBJ2-2, is EAGVVQSPRYKIIEKKQPVAFWCNPISGHNTLYWYLQNLGQGPELLIRYENEEAVDDSQLPKDRFSAERLKGVDSTLKIQPAELGDSAVYLCASSPVITGELFFGEGSRLTVL.

The CDR3 nucleotides are TGTGCCAGCAGCTTACTAGCGGGGGGGTACACAGATACGCAGTATTTT. This codes for CASSLLAGGYTDTQYF. V gene TRBV7-8 combines with J gene TRBJ2-3; 12 bases line up with TRBD2. The CDR3 has 16 residues. Germline loops: CDR1 SGHVS, CDR2 FQNEAQ. The ends lost 2 bases at V and 2 bases at J; junction bases unmatched: 2.

V is TRBV2 and J is TRBJ2-1; 10 bases line up with TRBD1. Germline V gives CDR1 SNHLY, CDR2 FYNNEI. V was clipped by 0 bases and J by 6 bases; unmatched bases: 14. This CDR3 region has 19 residues. The CDR3 DNA sequence: TGTGCCAGCAGTGAAGCGCTTCAGGGACAGGGGCCCCGCGGCAATGAGCAGTTCTTC. It encodes CASSEALQGQGPRGNEQFF.

The chain joins TRBV30 to TRBJ1-6; 9 bases are shared with TRBD1. Per the germline V gene, CDR1 is GTSNPN and CDR2 is SVGIG (reference sequence). There are 14 residues in the CDR3. J gave up 9 bases and V 3 bases, and 6 bases lay outside the gene matches. The CDR3 DNA reads TGTGCCTGGAGAGTGACAGGGGGAAGTTCACCCCTCCACTTT. Amino acid sequence: CAWRVTGGSSPLHF. The complete variable domain, with remaining parts taken from reference TRBV30 and TRBJ1-6, reads SQTIHQWPATLVQPVGSPLSLECTVEGTSNPNLYWYRQAAGRGLQLLFYSVGIGQISSEVPQNLSASRPQDRQFILSSKKLLLSDSGFYLCAWRVTGGSSPLHFGNGTRLTVT.

The rearrangement joins TRBV19 to TRBJ2-3; 13 bases are shared with TRBD2. The CDR3 sequence is 14 residues long. V gave up 9 bases and J gave up 2 bases; unmatched junction bases: 2. Germline V lookup: CDR1 LNHDA, CDR2 SQIVND (reference sequence). The CDR3 DNA reads as TGTGCCAGCGGACTAGCGGGGGCCACAGATACGCAGTATTTT. Translated, it gives CASGLAGATDTQYF.